What follows is one T cell receptor beta chain and its context. TCRdb reprocessed the reads with MiXCR, giving one entry per CDR3 protein. The sample lists around 130,000 distinct CDR3 sequences, roughly 9% occurring once. The data belong to a study of T cell repertoires in cytomegalovirus infection. The CDR3 has 17 residues. The germline V gene encodes CDR1 SQVTM and CDR2 ANQGSEA. The J segment lost 0 bases and the V segment lost 6 bases, leaving 14 bases of the junction unmatched. Sequenced: PBMCs. The clonotype originates from a human donor in good health (CMV status not recorded). Some clones in this sample may be carry-over from other donors' samples. The chain has TRBV29-1 and TRBJ1-2; 9 bases map to TRBD1. The CDR3 DNA reads as TGCAGCGTATGGGGGTATGACAGGGGGAAGGCTAACTATGGCTACACCTTC. Protein sequence: CSVWGYDRGKANYGYTF.